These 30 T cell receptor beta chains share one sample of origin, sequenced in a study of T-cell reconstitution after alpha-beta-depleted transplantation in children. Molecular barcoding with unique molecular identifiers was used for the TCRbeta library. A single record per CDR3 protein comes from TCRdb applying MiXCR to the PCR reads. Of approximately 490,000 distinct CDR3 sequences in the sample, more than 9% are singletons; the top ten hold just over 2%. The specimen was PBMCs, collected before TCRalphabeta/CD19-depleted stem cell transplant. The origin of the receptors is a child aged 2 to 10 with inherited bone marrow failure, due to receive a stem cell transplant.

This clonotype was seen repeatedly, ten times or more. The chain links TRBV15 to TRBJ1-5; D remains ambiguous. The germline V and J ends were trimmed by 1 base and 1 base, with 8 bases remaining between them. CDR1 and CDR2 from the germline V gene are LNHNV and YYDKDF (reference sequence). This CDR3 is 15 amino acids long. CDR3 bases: TGTGCCACCAGCAGAGGGGATTCGAGCAATCAGCCCCAGCATTTT. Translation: CATSRGDSSNQPQHF. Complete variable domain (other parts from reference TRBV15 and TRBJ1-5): DAMVIQNPRYQVTQFGKPVTLSCSQTLNHNVMYWYQQKSSQAPKLLFHYYDKDFNNEADTPDNFQSRRPNTSFCFLDIRSPGLGDTAMYLCATSRGDSSNQPQHFGDGTRLSIL.

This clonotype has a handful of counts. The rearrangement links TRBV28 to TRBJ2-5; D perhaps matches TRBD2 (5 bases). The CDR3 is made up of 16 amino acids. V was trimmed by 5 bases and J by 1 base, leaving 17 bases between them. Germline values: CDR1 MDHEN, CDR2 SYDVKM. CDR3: CASSPDGPGSQETQYF. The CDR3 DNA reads TGTGCCAGCAGTCCGGACGGCCCTGGGAGCCAAGAGACCCAGTACTTC.

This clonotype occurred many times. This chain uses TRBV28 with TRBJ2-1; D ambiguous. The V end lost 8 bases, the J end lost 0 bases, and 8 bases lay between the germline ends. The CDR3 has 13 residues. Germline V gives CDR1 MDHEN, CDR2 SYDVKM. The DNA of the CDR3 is TGTGCCAGCCGAATTAGCTCCTACAATGAGCAGTTCTTC. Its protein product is CASRISSYNEQFF.

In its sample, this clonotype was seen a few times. The CDR3, as DNA: TGTGCCAGCAGCTTAAAGGAGGGGGACACTGAAGCTTTCTTT. It encodes CASSLKEGDTEAFF. This rearrangement joins TRBV7-9 to TRBJ1-1; possibly TRBD1 for D (6 bases). This CDR3 has 14 amino acids. The germline V gene encodes CDR1 SEHNR and CDR2 FQNEAQ (reference sequence). The ends were cut back, 2 bases at V and 3 bases at J, with 10 bases in the middle. The full variable domain, completed using reference TRBV7-9 and TRBJ1-1, is DTGVSQNPRHKITKRGQNVTFRCDPISEHNRLYWYRQTLGQGPEFLTYFQNEAQLEKSRLLSDRFSAERPKGSFSTLEIQRTEQGDSAMYLCASSLKEGDTEAFFGQGTRLTVV.

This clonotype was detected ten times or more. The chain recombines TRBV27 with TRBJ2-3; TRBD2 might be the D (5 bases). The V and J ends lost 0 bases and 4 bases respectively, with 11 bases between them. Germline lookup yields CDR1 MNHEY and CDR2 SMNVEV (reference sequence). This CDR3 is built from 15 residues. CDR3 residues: CASSLSGELADTQYF. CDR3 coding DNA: TGTGCCAGCAGTTTATCCGGGGAACTGGCAGATACGCAGTATTTT.

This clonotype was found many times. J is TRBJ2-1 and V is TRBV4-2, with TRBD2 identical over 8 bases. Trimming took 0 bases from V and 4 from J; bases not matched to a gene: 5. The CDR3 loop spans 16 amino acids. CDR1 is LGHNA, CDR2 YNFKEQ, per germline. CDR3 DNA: TGTGCCAGCAGCCAAGAAGGACTAGCCGAATACAATGAGCAGTTCTTC. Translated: CASSQEGLAEYNEQFF.

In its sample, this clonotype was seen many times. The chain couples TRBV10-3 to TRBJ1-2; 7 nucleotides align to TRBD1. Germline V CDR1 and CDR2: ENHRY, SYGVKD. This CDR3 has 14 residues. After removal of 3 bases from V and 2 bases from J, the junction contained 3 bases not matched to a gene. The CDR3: CAISEGGANYGYTF. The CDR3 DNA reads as TGTGCCATCAGTGAAGGGGGCGCGAACTATGGCTACACCTTC.

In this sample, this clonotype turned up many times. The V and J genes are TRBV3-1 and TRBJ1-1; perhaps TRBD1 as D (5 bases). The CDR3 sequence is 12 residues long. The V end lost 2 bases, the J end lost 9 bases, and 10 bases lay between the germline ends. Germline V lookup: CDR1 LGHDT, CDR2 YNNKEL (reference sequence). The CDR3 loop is CASSQHQDKAFF. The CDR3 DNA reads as TGTGCCAGCAGCCAACACCAGGACAAAGCTTTCTTT.

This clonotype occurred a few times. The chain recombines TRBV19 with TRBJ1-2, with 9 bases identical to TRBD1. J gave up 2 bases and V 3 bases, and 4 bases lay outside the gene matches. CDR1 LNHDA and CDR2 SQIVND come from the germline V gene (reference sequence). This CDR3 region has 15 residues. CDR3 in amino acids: CASSIRDRVNYGYTF. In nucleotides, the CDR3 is TGTGCCAGTAGTATCCGGGACAGGGTCAACTATGGCTACACCTTC.

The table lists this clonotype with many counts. The CDR3 protein is CASSNQGQGDGYTF. CDR3 nucleotide sequence: TGTGCCAGCAGTAACCAGGGACAGGGGGACGGCTACACCTTC. The rearrangement uses TRBV6-5 and TRBJ1-2; 11 bases agree with TRBD1. The J segment lost 8 bases and the V segment lost 5 bases, leaving 7 bases of the junction unmatched. In germline, CDR1 is MNHEY, CDR2 SVGAGI. The CDR3 totals 14 residues.

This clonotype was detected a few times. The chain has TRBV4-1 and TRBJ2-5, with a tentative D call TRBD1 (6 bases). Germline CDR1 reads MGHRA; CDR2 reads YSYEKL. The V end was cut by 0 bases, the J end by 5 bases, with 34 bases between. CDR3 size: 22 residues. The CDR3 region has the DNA TGCGCCAGCAGCCAAGATTGGGCTACCGGGACATATAGCGCCGAGACCCAGGAGACCCAGTACTTC. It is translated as CASSQDWATGTYSAETQETQYF.

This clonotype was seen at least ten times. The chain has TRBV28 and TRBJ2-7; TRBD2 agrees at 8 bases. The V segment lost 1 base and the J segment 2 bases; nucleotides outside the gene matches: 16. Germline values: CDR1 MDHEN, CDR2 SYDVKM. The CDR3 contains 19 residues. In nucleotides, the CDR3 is TGTGCCAGCAGTTTATTGAACCGGGATGGACTAGCTGTGACCTACGAGCAGTACTTC. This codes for CASSLLNRDGLAVTYEQYF.

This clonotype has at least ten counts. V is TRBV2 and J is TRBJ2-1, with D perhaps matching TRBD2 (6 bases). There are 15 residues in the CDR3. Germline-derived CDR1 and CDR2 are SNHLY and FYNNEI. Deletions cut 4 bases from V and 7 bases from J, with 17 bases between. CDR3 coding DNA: TGTGCCAGCAGTGTCTTGGGGGGACCTGGAAATGAGCAGTTCTTC. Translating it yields CASSVLGGPGNEQFF.

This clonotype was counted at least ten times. The DNA for the CDR3 is TGTGCCTGGAGTGTACGAAGGGAGCAGTTCTTC. This codes for CAWSVRREQFF. The chain couples TRBV30 to TRBJ2-1; D is ambiguous. V gave up 0 bases and J gave up 10 bases, with 7 bases separating them. Germline CDR1 reads GTSNPN; CDR2 reads SVGIG (reference sequence). CDR3 length: 11 amino acids.

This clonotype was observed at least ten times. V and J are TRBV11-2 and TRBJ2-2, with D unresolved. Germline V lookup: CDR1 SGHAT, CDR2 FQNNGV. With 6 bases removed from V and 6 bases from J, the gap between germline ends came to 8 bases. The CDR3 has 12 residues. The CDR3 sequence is CASSMYAGELFF. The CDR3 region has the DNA TGTGCCAGCAGTATGTACGCCGGGGAGCTGTTTTTT.

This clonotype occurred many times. The CDR3 bases are TGTGCCAGCAGCCTAGAGTGGGCTCCGTACAATGAGCAGTTCTTC. Translated: CASSLEWAPYNEQFF. The chain employs TRBV3-1 and TRBJ2-1; D is unclear. The CDR3 is made up of 15 amino acids. The germline gives CDR1 LGHDT, CDR2 YNNKEL (reference sequence). Deletions cut 4 bases from V and 4 bases from J, with 14 bases between.

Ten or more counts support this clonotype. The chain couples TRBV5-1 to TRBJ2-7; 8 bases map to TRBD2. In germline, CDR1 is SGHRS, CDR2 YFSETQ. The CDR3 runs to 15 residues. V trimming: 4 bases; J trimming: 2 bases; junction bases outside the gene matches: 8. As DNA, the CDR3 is TGCGCCAGCAGCCCGGGACTAGGGAACCCCTACGAGCAGTACTTC. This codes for CASSPGLGNPYEQYF.

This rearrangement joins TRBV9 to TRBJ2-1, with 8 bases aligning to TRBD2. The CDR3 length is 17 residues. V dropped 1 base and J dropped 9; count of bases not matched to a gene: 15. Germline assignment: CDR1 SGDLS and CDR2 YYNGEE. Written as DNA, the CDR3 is TGTGCCAGCAGCGTACGGCCGGGACGGGAGGGATTCGGTGAGCAGTTCTTC. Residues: CASSVRPGREGFGEQFF.

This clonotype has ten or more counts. Here the CDR3 reads CASSQVTSGPYNEQFF. Here the CDR3 DNA reads TGTGCCAGCAGCCAAGTGACTAGCGGGCCGTACAATGAGCAGTTCTTC. V usage is TRBV4-2 and J usage is TRBJ2-1; 10 positions agree with TRBD2. The CDR3 runs 16 residues. The ends lost 1 base at V and 4 bases at J; junction bases unmatched: 4. In germline, CDR1 is LGHNA, CDR2 YNFKEQ.

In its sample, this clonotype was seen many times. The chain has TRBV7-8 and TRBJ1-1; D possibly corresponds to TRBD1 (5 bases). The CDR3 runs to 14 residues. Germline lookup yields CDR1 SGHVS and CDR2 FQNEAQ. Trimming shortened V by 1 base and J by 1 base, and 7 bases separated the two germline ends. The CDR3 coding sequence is TGTGCCAGCAGCTTAGGGGGCCAGAACACTGAAGCTTTCTTT. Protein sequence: CASSLGGQNTEAFF.

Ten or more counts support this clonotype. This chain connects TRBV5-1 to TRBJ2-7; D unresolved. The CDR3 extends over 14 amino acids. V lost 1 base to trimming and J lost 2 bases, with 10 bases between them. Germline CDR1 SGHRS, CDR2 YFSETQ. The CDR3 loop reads CASSLSWLTYEQYF. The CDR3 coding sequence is TGCGCCAGCAGCTTGAGTTGGCTAACCTACGAGCAGTACTTC.

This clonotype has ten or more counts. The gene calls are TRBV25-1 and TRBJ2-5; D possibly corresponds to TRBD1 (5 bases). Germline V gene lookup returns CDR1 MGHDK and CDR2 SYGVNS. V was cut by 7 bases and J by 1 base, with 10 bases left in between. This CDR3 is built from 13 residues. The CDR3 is CASNRQGQETQYF. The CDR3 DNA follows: TGTGCCAGCAATCGCCAGGGCCAAGAGACCCAGTACTTC.

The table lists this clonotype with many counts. The CDR3 DNA is TGCGCCAGCAGTGAGAATTTGGCCCGGTGGCCCGACGACCGATACCTCCACGAGCAGTACTTC. As protein: CASSENLARWPDDRYLHEQYF. This sequence joins TRBV10-2 and TRBJ2-7, with D hard to call. CDR3 length: 21 residues. From germline, CDR1 is WSHSY and CDR2 SAAADI. Between the trimmed V and J ends, which lost 2 bases and 5 bases, there was a span of 34 bases.

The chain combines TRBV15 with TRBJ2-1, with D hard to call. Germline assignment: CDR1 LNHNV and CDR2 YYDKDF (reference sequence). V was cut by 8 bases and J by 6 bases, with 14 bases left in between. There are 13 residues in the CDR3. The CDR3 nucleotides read TGTGCCACCTCTGATCTGCCCCTCAATGAGCAGTTCTTC. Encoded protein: CATSDLPLNEQFF. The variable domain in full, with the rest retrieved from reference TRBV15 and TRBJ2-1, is DAMVIQNPRYQVTQFGKPVTLSCSQTLNHNVMYWYQQKSSQAPKLLFHYYDKDFNNEADTPDNFQSRRPNTSFCFLDIRSPGLGDTAMYLCATSDLPLNEQFFGPGTRLTVL.

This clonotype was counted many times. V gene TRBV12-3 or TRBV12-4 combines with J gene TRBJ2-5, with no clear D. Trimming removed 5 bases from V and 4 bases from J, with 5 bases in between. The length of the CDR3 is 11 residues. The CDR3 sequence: CASSRIETQYF. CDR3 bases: TGTGCCAGCAGTAGAATAGAGACCCAGTACTTC.

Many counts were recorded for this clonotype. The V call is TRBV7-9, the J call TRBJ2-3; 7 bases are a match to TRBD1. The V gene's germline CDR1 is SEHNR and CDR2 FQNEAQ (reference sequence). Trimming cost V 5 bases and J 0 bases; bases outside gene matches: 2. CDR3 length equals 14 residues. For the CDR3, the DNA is TGTGCCAGCAGCGAGGACAGGAGCACAGATACGCAGTATTTT. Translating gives CASSEDRSTDTQYF.

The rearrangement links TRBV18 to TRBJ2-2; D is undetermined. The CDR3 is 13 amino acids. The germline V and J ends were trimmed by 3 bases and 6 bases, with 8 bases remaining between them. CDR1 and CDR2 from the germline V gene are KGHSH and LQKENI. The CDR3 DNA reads TGTGCCAGCTCACCTCAGTTCGCCGGGGAGCTGTTTTTT. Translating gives CASSPQFAGELFF.

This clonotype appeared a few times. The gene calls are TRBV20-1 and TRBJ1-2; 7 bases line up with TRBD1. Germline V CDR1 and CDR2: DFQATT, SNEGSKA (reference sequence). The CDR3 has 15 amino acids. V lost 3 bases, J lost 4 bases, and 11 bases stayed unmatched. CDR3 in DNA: TGCAGTGCTAGGTACCCCGGGACAGTAACCTATGGCTACACCTTC. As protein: CSARYPGTVTYGYTF.

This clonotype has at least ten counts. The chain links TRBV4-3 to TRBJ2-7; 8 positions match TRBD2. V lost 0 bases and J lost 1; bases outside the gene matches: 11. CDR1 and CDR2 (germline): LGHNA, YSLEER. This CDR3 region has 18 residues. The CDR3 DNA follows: TGCGCCAGCAGCCAAGAGCTTTTGACCCGGGGGGGTTCCTACGAGCAGTACTTC. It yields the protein CASSQELLTRGGSYEQYF.

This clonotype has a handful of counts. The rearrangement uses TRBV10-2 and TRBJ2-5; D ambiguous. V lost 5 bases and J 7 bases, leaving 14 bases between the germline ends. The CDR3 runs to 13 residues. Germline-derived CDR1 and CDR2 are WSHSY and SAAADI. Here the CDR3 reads CASSQRIHVTQYF. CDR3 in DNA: TGCGCCAGCAGTCAGAGGATCCATGTGACCCAGTACTTC.